This is a list of T cell receptor beta chains from one sample in a study of neoadjuvant anti-PD-1 for oral cavity cancer. Produced via immunoSEQ multiplex PCR; TCRdb's table is partial and in-frame only. The sample has 84,000 or so clones, approximately 80% seen once; the top ten hold around 3.1%. Sample: PBMCs, taken before nivolumab (anti-PD-1) treatment. These receptors originate from a person between 35 and 79 years old with oral cavity squamous cell carcinoma. The CDR3 runs from the conserved cysteine through the conserved F or W. The D gene is left open where the match is weak. Only some rows state a clone size, as once, few, many or a class for expanded clones.

TRBV14,TRBJ2-1,.,.,CASSQGYEQFF,TGTGCCAGCAGCCAAGGGTATGAGCAGTTCTTC
TRBV10-2,TRBJ2-7,once,TRBD1,CASRGTVSSYEQYF,TGCGCCAGCAGGGGGACAGTTAGCTCCTACGAGCAGTACTTC
TRBV5-1,TRBJ2-2,once,.,CASSLERETGELFF,TGCGCCAGCAGCTTGGAGAGGGAAACCGGGGAGCTGTTTTTT
TRBV9,TRBJ2-3,.,TRBD2,CASSSRLAATGDTQYF,TGTGCCAGCAGCTCCCGACTAGCGGCAACGGGTGATACGCAGTATTTT
TRBV5-1,TRBJ2-2,.,TRBD1,CASSAGTGISGGELFF,TGCGCCAGCAGCGCCGGGACAGGGATCTCCGGCGGGGAGCTGTTTTTT
TRBV14,TRBJ2-1,.,TRBD2,CASSLGTSEYNEQFF,TGTGCCAGCAGTCTCGGGACTAGCGAATACAATGAGCAGTTCTTC
TRBV7-3,TRBJ2-3,.,TRBD2,CASSLTSGSEYTQYF,TGTGCCAGCAGCTTGACTAGCGGGAGTGAATATACGCAGTATTTT
TRBV11-2,TRBJ2-2,.,TRBD1,CASSLRSGTGGIGELFF,TGTGCCAGCAGCTTAAGATCTGGGACAGGGGGCATCGGGGAGCTGTTTTTT
TRBV10-3,TRBJ1-5,.,TRBD1,CAISESGQGNQPQHF,TGTGCCATCAGTGAGTCGGGACAGGGGAATCAGCCCCAGCATTTT
TRBV6-6,TRBJ2-7,.,.,CASRLDRDEQYF,TGTGCCAGCAGATTGGACAGAGACGAGCAGTACTTC
TRBV27,TRBJ1-2,.,.,CASSSAGSPNYGYTF,TGTGCCAGCAGCTCTGCAGGGTCTCCTAACTATGGCTACACCTTC
TRBV11-3,TRBJ2-1,.,.,CASSSEGVNEQFF,TGTGCCAGCAGCTCAGAGGGAGTAAATGAGCAGTTCTTC
TRBV7-2,TRBJ2-7,.,.,CASSSPQYYEQYF,TGTGCCAGCAGCTCGCCGCAATACTACGAGCAGTACTTC
TRBV7-2,TRBJ2-1,.,.,CASSPQTIDEQFF,TGTGCCAGCAGTCCCCAGACGATAGATGAGCAGTTCTTC
TRBV6-6,TRBJ1-3,.,.,CASRLRQYSGNTIYF,TGTGCCAGCAGACTTAGACAGTACTCTGGAAACACCATATATTTT
TRBV7-9,TRBJ2-7,once,.,CASIGSYEQYF,TGTGCCAGCATTGGTTCCTACGAGCAGTACTTC
TRBV6-5,TRBJ1-1,.,.,CASSPTSRPGTEAFF,TGTGCCAGCAGCCCGACGTCCCGGCCGGGCACTGAAGCTTTCTTT
TRBV6-5,TRBJ1-1,.,TRBD1,CASSYLGQGATEAFF,TGTGCCAGCAGTTACCTTGGACAGGGGGCGACTGAAGCTTTCTTT
TRBV7-2,TRBJ2-5,.,.,CATSDQETQYF,TGTGCGACAAGTGATCAAGAGACCCAGTACTTC
TRBV27,TRBJ2-2,.,TRBD2,CASILSGRNTGELFF,TGTGCCAGCATCCTTAGCGGGAGAAACACCGGGGAGCTGTTTTTT
TRBV7-8,TRBJ1-1,.,TRBD1,CASSLIGTGGTEAFF,TGTGCCAGCAGCTTAATCGGGACAGGGGGCACTGAAGCTTTCTTT
TRBV2,TRBJ1-1,.,.,CASSLPRGLYTEAFF,TGTGCCAGCAGTTTACCTCGGGGCCTCTACACTGAAGCTTTCTTT
TRBV19,TRBJ2-1,.,TRBD2,CASSKGLAAFDNEQFF,TGTGCCAGTAGTAAGGGACTAGCGGCCTTCGACAATGAGCAGTTCTTC
TRBV29-1,TRBJ1-3,.,.,CSVEPTEPGGNTIYF,TGCAGCGTTGAGCCGACCGAGCCCGGCGGAAACACCATATATTTT
TRBV5-4,TRBJ2-5,.,.,CASSQGGAETQYF,TGTGCCAGCAGCCAGGGGGGCGCTGAGACCCAGTACTTC
TRBV30,TRBJ2-7,once,.,CASDRPNSYEQYF,TGTGCCTCTGACAGGCCTAACTCCTACGAGCAGTACTTC
TRBV30,TRBJ2-7,.,.,CAWSVLGYEQYF,TGTGCCTGGAGTGTCCTAGGGTACGAGCAGTACTTC
TRBV6-5,TRBJ1-2,.,.,CASSRVRGAGYGYTF,TGTGCCAGCAGTCGTGTTCGGGGGGCGGGATATGGCTACACCTTC
TRBV6-1,TRBJ1-3,.,TRBD1,CASSPGTGEKDTIYF,TGTGCCAGCAGTCCCGGGACAGGGGAGAAGGACACCATATATTTT
TRBV2,TRBJ2-3,.,.,CASSEGSLATDTQYF,TGTGCCAGCAGTGAAGGGAGTCTGGCCACAGATACGCAGTATTTT
TRBV2,TRBJ2-2,.,.,CASTRGANTGELFF,TGTGCCAGCACGCGCGGAGCGAACACCGGGGAGCTGTTTTTT
TRBV29-1,TRBJ1-1,.,.,CSVFRGNTEAFF,TGCAGCGTTTTCAGAGGGAACACTGAAGCTTTCTTT
TRBV6-1,TRBJ1-1,.,.,CASSEATEREAFF,TGTGCCAGCAGTGAAGCGACAGAAAGAGAAGCTTTCTTT
TRBV29-1,TRBJ2-7,.,TRBD2,CSVQLAGSSYEQYF,TGCAGCGTTCAACTAGCGGGTAGCTCCTACGAGCAGTACTTC
TRBV2,TRBJ1-4,.,.,CASTPTATNEKLFF,TGTGCCAGCACCCCGACCGCAACTAATGAAAAACTGTTTTTT
TRBV6-1,TRBJ1-5,.,.,CASTESRSNQPQHF,TGTGCCAGCACCGAGAGCCGTAGCAATCAGCCCCAGCATTTT
TRBV7-8,TRBJ1-1,.,TRBD1,CASSLPGQAVGNTEAFF,TGTGCCAGCAGCTTACCGGGACAGGCGGTTGGGAACACTGAAGCTTTCTTT
TRBV5-8,TRBJ1-2,.,.,CASRFVGGGYTF,TGTGCCAGCAGATTTGTGGGAGGGGGCTACACCTTC
TRBV5-1,TRBJ2-7,.,TRBD1,CASSRTLGQGASYEQYF,TGCGCCAGCAGCCGTACCCTAGGACAGGGGGCATCCTACGAGCAGTACTTC
TRBV10-1,TRBJ2-1,.,TRBD2,CASSDREGYPQFF,TGCGCCAGCAGTGACAGGGAGGGGTACCCCCAGTTCTTC
TRBV14,TRBJ2-2,.,.,CASSLLVAGELFF,TGTGCCAGCAGCCTGTTGGTTGCCGGGGAGCTGTTTTTT
TRBV5-1,TRBJ2-5,once,.,CASSLGWETQYF,TGCGCCAGCAGCTTAGGGTGGGAGACCCAGTACTTC
TRBV5-1,TRBJ2-7,once,TRBD1,CASGTGDPYEQYF,TGCGCAAGCGGGACAGGGGATCCCTACGAGCAGTACTTC
TRBV6-4,TRBJ2-7,.,TRBD2,CATRGGPRGEQYF,TGTGCCACCCGGGGGGGACCTCGCGGCGAGCAGTACTTC
TRBV6-5,TRBJ2-2,few,.,CASRQSRGDTGELFF,TGTGCCAGCAGGCAATCCAGGGGAGACACCGGGGAGCTGTTTTTT